This is a list of T cell receptor beta chains from one sample in a study of read filtering for tumor transcriptome and immune sequencing. TCRdb re-called the reads through MiXCR, storing one row per CDR3 protein. In the table there are around 140,000 distinct CDR3 sequences, about 13% of which are singletons. The sequencing input was a population of CD138-negative cells sorted from bone marrow. These receptors all come from a donor at least 40 years old with multiple myeloma. Each CDR3 is given with its conserved first and last residue. A D gene is named only where the DNA matches it firmly. Clone size appears in some rows only: once, few, many, or a class for an expanded clone.

DNA,CDR3,J,D,size,V
TGTGCCAGCAGCTTTGGGGCATCGAAACACTACGAGCAGTACTTC,CASSFGASKHYEQYF,TRBJ2-7,-,many,TRBV7-9
TGTGCCAGCAGTTTTAGTGAGAGCGGGCCCTACAATGAGCAGTTCTTC,CASSFSESGPYNEQFF,TRBJ2-1,-,many,TRBV12-3/TRBV12-4
TGTGCCAGCAGTCCCGGGACTCTGTTCGGCTACACCTTC,CASSPGTLFGYTF,TRBJ1-2,-,many,TRBV6-5
TGTGCCAGTTCGACCGGGACGCGAGGGAATCAGCCCCAGCATTTT,CASSTGTRGNQPQHF,TRBJ1-5,-,many,TRBV19
TGCGCCAGCAGCGGACAGGGACAAGAGACCCAGTACTTC,CASSGQGQETQYF,TRBJ2-5,TRBD1,many,TRBV5-1
TGTGCCAGCAGCTTATTAGCGGGAATGAACACCGGGGAGCTGTTTTTT,CASSLLAGMNTGELFF,TRBJ2-2,TRBD2,many,TRBV7-3
TGTGCCAGCAGCTTAATGGGGAGCTCCTACAATGAGCAGTTCTTC,CASSLMGSSYNEQFF,TRBJ2-1,-,many,TRBV7-6
TGTGCCAGCAGCTTACGGGGTGGCAACAATGAGCAGTTCTTC,CASSLRGGNNEQFF,TRBJ2-1,-,many,TRBV7-6
TGTGCCAGCAGTCCGAGTGGGGCCAACGCCCTGACTTTC,CASSPSGANALTF,TRBJ2-6,-,-,TRBV6-2/TRBV6-3
TGTGCCAGCAGCTCCTCCGGACAGGGATACTCTGGGGCCTACGTCCTGACTTTC,CASSSSGQGYSGAYVLTF,TRBJ2-6,TRBD1,few,TRBV7-9
TGCGCCAGCAGCTTGACCATTGGGGGAGAGACTGAAGCTTTCTTT,CASSLTIGGETEAFF,TRBJ1-1,-,many,TRBV5-1
TGTGCCAGTAGTTTCGAGGGGGAATACAATGAGCAGTTCTTC,CASSFEGEYNEQFF,TRBJ2-1,-,many,TRBV19
TGCAGTGCCAATGGACTAGCGGGCCTTCGGAATGAGCAGTTCTTC,CSANGLAGLRNEQFF,TRBJ2-1,TRBD2,many,TRBV20-1
TGCAGCGCGGCAGCTGCAAACACTGAAGCTTTCTTT,CSAAAANTEAFF,TRBJ1-1,-,many,TRBV29-1
TGTGCCAGCAGCTCCTTAGGCCCCGGGGAGCTGTTTTTT,CASSSLGPGELFF,TRBJ2-2,-,many,TRBV7-3
TGTGCCAGCAGCTTAGTGGGTCGAGGGGCTAGCACAGATACGCAGTATTTT,CASSLVGRGASTDTQYF,TRBJ2-3,-,many,TRBV7-2
TGTGCCAGCAGTGACTTCGTGCTAGCCCCCGCAGATACGCAGTATTTT,CASSDFVLAPADTQYF,TRBJ2-3,-,many,TRBV6-2/TRBV6-3
TGTGCCAGCAGCTTAGGGGCAGGGGGCAAAAACATTCAGTACTTC,CASSLGAGGKNIQYF,TRBJ2-4,TRBD1,-,TRBV7-9
TGTGCCAGCAGTCCCCTAGCGGGTCTGGGGACCGGGGAGCTGTTTTTT,CASSPLAGLGTGELFF,TRBJ2-2,TRBD2,many,TRBV27
TGTGCCACCAGCCTTGGAGGCTACATCGAGCAGTTCTTC,CATSLGGYIEQFF,TRBJ2-1,-,many,TRBV24-1
TGTGCCAGCAGGGGAGCGGGACGCTACAATGAGCAGTTCTTC,CASRGAGRYNEQFF,TRBJ2-1,TRBD2,many,TRBV5-4
TGCAGCGTTCCTACGGGACAGGTTCAGTTCTTC,CSVPTGQVQFF,TRBJ2-1,TRBD1,many,TRBV29-1
TGCGCCAGCAGTTTGGATTGGGGGGATCGACCGGGGCAGTTCTTC,CASSLDWGDRPGQFF,TRBJ2-1,-,many,TRBV5-1
TGTGCCAGCAGCTCCCGTAGGGGGGCGAATGAAAAACTGTTTTTT,CASSSRRGANEKLFF,TRBJ1-4,-,many,TRBV11-2
TGCAGTGCTAGAGATGGGACTAGCGGAACCTACAATGAGCAGTTCTTC,CSARDGTSGTYNEQFF,TRBJ2-1,TRBD2,many,TRBV20-1
TGTGCCAGCAGCTTTAGGCGGAGTACAGGGGCCCCCCATAGCTTGAACACTGAAGCTTTCTTT,CASSFRRSTGAPHSLNTEAFF,TRBJ1-1,TRBD1,few,TRBV5-6
TGCAGCGTTGTTGCGGCAGCTTCTCGCGAGCAGTACTTC,CSVVAAASREQYF,TRBJ2-7,-,many,TRBV29-1
TGTGCCAGCAGCTTCAGAAGCACGGGACAGCCCTACAATGAGCAGTTCTTC,CASSFRSTGQPYNEQFF,TRBJ2-1,TRBD1,many,TRBV5-6
TGTGCCAGCAGCCTACAGTCAAACCCGAGCAATGAGCAGTTCTTC,CASSLQSNPSNEQFF,TRBJ2-1,-,many,TRBV3-1
TGTGCCAGTTCACGGGTCTCCTACGAGCAGTACTTC,CASSRVSYEQYF,TRBJ2-7,-,many,TRBV7-2
TGTGCCAGCAGTGGCCAGGGAGGACAGAGCAATCAGCCCCAGCATTTT,CASSGQGGQSNQPQHF,TRBJ1-5,-,many,TRBV2
TGTGCCAGCAGCTTAACGTCTCCAGCAACGAGCACTGAAGCTTTCTTT,CASSLTSPATSTEAFF,TRBJ1-1,-,-,TRBV7-9
TGTGCCAGCAGTTTGCAGAGCGGGACTAACTATGGCTACACCTTC,CASSLQSGTNYGYTF,TRBJ1-2,-,many,TRBV27
TGTGCCAGCAGCAGCGGACAGGGGGCGCCCGGGGAGCTGTTTTTT,CASSSGQGAPGELFF,TRBJ2-2,TRBD1,-,TRBV5-6
TGTGCCAGCAGTTACTCGACAGGGGACTCCTACCGGGAGCAGTACTTC,CASSYSTGDSYREQYF,TRBJ2-7,TRBD1,-,TRBV6-2/TRBV6-3
TGTGCCAGCAGTAAAGGTACAGGGGCGGGCACTGAAGCTTTCTTT,CASSKGTGAGTEAFF,TRBJ1-1,TRBD1,many,TRBV7-9
TGTGCCACCGGCAGAGATGGTCTAGCGAGCTCCTACAATGAGCGGTTCTTC,CATGRDGLASSYNERFF,TRBJ2-1,-,-,TRBV15
TGTGCCAGCAGTTACTCGTATAACCGGCACAGGTCGGTCGTGGCCAACGTCCTGACTTTC,CASSYSYNRHRSVVANVLTF,TRBJ2-6,-,many,TRBV6-5
TGTGCCAGCAGCCAAGGAGGGAGCTCCTACGAGCAGTACTTC,CASSQGGSSYEQYF,TRBJ2-7,-,many,TRBV6-6
TGTGCCTCAAATAGCGGGAGAAAGGGGGGTTTGAGTGCGCAGTTCTTC,CASNSGRKGGLSAQFF,TRBJ2-1,TRBD2,few,TRBV6-5
TGTGCCAGCAGTTACCAAGGTTCGGCGGGGATATACAATGAGCAGTTCTTC,CASSYQGSAGIYNEQFF,TRBJ2-1,-,many,TRBV6-2/TRBV6-3
TGTGCCAGCAGCTTGTACTGGAGCTCCTACAATGGGCAGTTCTTC,CASSLYWSSYNGQFF,TRBJ2-1,-,-,TRBV7-3
TGTGCCAGCAGTTTCAAGGGGGCACGTGCAGATACGCAGTATTTT,CASSFKGARADTQYF,TRBJ2-3,TRBD1,many,TRBV27
TGTGCCAGCAGCTTGGGACTAGCGAGGGGCGAGCAGTACTTC,CASSLGLARGEQYF,TRBJ2-7,TRBD2,many,TRBV5-4
TGCGCCAGCACCCGACCGGGGAGCTCCTACGAGCAGTACTTC,CASTRPGSSYEQYF,TRBJ2-7,-,many,TRBV5-1
TGCAGCGTTACTATCGCGGGACTAGCGGGAGTTGTCTCCTACAATGAGCAGTTCTTC,CSVTIAGLAGVVSYNEQFF,TRBJ2-1,TRBD2,many,TRBV29-1
TGCAGCGTTGGGACTTCCCTCTCCTACGAGCAGTACTTC,CSVGTSLSYEQYF,TRBJ2-7,-,many,TRBV29-1
TGTGCCAGCAGCCGAGGACAGGGCACCGAGCAGTACTTC,CASSRGQGTEQYF,TRBJ2-7,TRBD1,many,TRBV9
TGTGCCAGCAGCCTGTTAGTTGCGGGACTAGTTACAGATGAGCAGTTCTTC,CASSLLVAGLVTDEQFF,TRBJ2-1,TRBD2,many,TRBV5-5
TGTGCCTGGGGGCAGGAGCTGGCCTACAATGAGCAGTTCTTC,CAWGQELAYNEQFF,TRBJ2-1,-,many,TRBV2
TGTGCCAGCAGCTTAGGATTAGCGGGAGTGCGGAATGAGCAGTTCTTC,CASSLGLAGVRNEQFF,TRBJ2-1,TRBD2,many,TRBV7-3
TGTGCCAGCAGCCCAACAGGGGGCCCGGCTCAGCCCCAGCATTTT,CASSPTGGPAQPQHF,TRBJ1-5,TRBD1,many,TRBV3-1
TGTGCCAGCAGCCCAGGACTAGCGGACCAAGAGGCCCAGTACTTC,CASSPGLADQEAQYF,TRBJ2-5,TRBD2,-,TRBV3-1
TGCGCCAGCAGCCAGTCTGGGGGCGACTACGAGCAGTACTTC,CASSQSGGDYEQYF,TRBJ2-7,-,many,TRBV4-1